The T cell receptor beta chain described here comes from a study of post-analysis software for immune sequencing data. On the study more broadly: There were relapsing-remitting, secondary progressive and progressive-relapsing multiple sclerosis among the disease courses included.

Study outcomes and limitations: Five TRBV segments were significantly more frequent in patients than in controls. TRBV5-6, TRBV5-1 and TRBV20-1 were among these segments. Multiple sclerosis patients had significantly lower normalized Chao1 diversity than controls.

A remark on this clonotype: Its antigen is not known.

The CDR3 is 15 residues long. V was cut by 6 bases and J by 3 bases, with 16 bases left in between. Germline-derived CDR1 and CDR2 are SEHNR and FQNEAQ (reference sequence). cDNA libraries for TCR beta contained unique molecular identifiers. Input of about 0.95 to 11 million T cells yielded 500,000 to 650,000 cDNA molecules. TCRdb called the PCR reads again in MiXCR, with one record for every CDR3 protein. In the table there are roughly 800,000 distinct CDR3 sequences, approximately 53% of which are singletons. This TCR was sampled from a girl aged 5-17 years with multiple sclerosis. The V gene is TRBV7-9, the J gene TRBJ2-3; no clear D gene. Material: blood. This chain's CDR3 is CASRALVGRTDTQYF. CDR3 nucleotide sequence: TGTGCCAGCAGGGCTCTAGTAGGGCGAACAGATACGCAGTATTTT. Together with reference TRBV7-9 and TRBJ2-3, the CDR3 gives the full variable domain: DTGVSQNPRHKITKRGQNVTFRCDPISEHNRLYWYRQTLGQGPEFLTYFQNEAQLEKSRLLSDRFSAERPKGSFSTLEIQRTEQGDSAMYLCASRALVGRTDTQYFGPGTRLTVL.